These 10 T cell receptor beta chains came from one sample sequenced in a study of cytomegalovirus exposure and HLA in healthy donors. The PCR was carried out with 60 Vbeta primers and 13 Jbeta primers. The protocol was immunoSEQ multiplex PCR, while the TCRdb copy is restricted to in-frame clones and leaves out a portion. This sample contains approximately 80,000 clones. Input material: PBMCs. These receptors all come from a woman younger than 45 in good health and CMV-seronegative.

The chain employs TRBV6-5 and TRBJ2-7, with 9 bases aligning to TRBD1. Looked up from germline, CDR1 is MNHEY and CDR2 is SVGAGI. Trimming cost V 8 bases and J 2 bases; bases outside gene matches: 7. This CDR3 is 14 amino acids long. CDR3 bases: TGTGCCAGCGGCTCGGGACAGGGAGCCTACGAGCAGTACTTC. As protein: CASGSGQGAYEQYF.

This chain uses TRBV5-6 with TRBJ2-7; possible D gene TRBD1, 6 bases. Germline lookup yields CDR1 SGHDT and CDR2 YYEEEE. The CDR3 runs 14 residues. V was cut by 4 bases and J by 2 bases, with 13 bases left in between. CDR3 in amino acids: CASSLLGQTYEQYF. Here the CDR3 DNA reads TGTGCCAGCAGCCTACTAGGACAGACCTACGAGCAGTACTTC.

This sequence joins TRBV5-1 and TRBJ2-1, with 9 bases matching TRBD2. The CDR3 extends over 20 amino acids. Germline V CDR1 and CDR2: SGHRS, YFSETQ. Trimming took 0 bases from V and 5 from J; bases not matched to a gene: 18. The CDR3 coding sequence is TGCGCCAGCAGCTTGGTGGCGGGAGGGCCCTCGGAGTCAAGCAACAATGAGCAGTTCTTC. It codes for CASSLVAGGPSESSNNEQFF.

For this clone: Other DNA sequences in the same sample also yield this CDR3. The chain is built from TRBV4-1 and TRBJ1-1, with unresolved D. The ends were cut back, 4 bases at V and 5 bases at J, with 20 bases in the middle. Germline values: CDR1 MGHRA, CDR2 YSYEKL. The CDR3 runs to 16 residues. The DNA of the CDR3 is TGCGCCAGCAGCCCGCTCGGAGGACCACGGAATACTGAAGCTTTCTTT. Translated: CASSPLGGPRNTEAFF.

This chain connects TRBV10-1 to TRBJ2-3, with D perhaps matching TRBD1 (5 bases). The germline V and J ends were trimmed by 2 bases and 13 bases, with 19 bases remaining between them. There are 14 residues in the CDR3. Germline loops: CDR1 WNHNN, CDR2 SYGVQD (reference sequence). The CDR3 is CASSEGVTEGVEYF. The CDR3 nucleotides are TGCGCCAGCAGTGAGGGAGTTACAGAAGGGGTGGAGTATTTT.

This chain joins TRBV30 and TRBJ2-4; D may be TRBD1 (6 bases). V shed 0 bases and J shed 7 bases, with 13 bases lying between them. The CDR3 has 14 amino acids. The germline gives CDR1 GTSNPN, CDR2 SVGIG (reference sequence). In nucleotides, the CDR3 is TGTGCCTGGAGTGTAGGGGGTAGAGGGAACATTCAGTACTTC. As protein: CAWSVGGRGNIQYF.

The V gene is TRBV5-4, the J gene TRBJ2-7, with 11 bases that match TRBD1. This CDR3 spans 15 amino acids. Germline V lookup: CDR1 SGHNT, CDR2 YYREEE (reference sequence). J was trimmed by 7 bases and V by 0 bases; bases with no gene match: 6. The CDR3, as DNA: TGTGCCAGCAGCTTGGCCGGACAGGGGGCTGAGGAGCAGTACTTC. Its translation: CASSLAGQGAEEQYF.

This chain connects TRBV11-2 to TRBJ2-7, with D uncertain. This CDR3 has 15 residues. CDR1 and CDR2 (germline): SGHAT, FQNNGV. Trimming removed 5 bases at V and 2 bases at J, with 16 bases between. CDR3 DNA sequence: TGTGCCAGCAGCCCCTTACGAGCGAGGACCTACGAGCAGTACTTC. Translation gives CASSPLRARTYEQYF.

This rearrangement joins TRBV5-1 to TRBJ2-7, with D unresolved. The length of the CDR3 is 14 residues. V was shortened by 1 base and J by 3 bases, with 11 bases between the two germline ends. Germline assignment: CDR1 SGHRS and CDR2 YFSETQ. The CDR3 loop reads CASSLRTDGYEQYF. CDR3 in DNA: TGCGCCAGCAGCTTGAGAACAGATGGCTACGAGCAGTACTTC. Looking up the rest from reference TRBV5-1 and TRBJ2-7 gives the full variable domain: KAGVTQTPRYLIKTRGQQVTLSCSPISGHRSVSWYQQTPGQGLQFLFEYFSETQRNKGNFPGRFSGRQFSNSRSEMNVSTLELGDSALYLCASSLRTDGYEQYFGPGTRLTVT.

V usage is TRBV7-9 and J usage is TRBJ1-1, with D hard to call. The CDR3 extends over 13 amino acids. CDR1 SEHNR and CDR2 FQNEAQ come from the germline V gene (reference sequence). The V and J ends lost 5 bases and 1 base respectively, with 8 bases between them. In DNA form, the CDR3 reads TGTGCCAGCAGCCCGCCGGGGAACACTGAAGCTTTCTTT. Its translation is CASSPPGNTEAFF.